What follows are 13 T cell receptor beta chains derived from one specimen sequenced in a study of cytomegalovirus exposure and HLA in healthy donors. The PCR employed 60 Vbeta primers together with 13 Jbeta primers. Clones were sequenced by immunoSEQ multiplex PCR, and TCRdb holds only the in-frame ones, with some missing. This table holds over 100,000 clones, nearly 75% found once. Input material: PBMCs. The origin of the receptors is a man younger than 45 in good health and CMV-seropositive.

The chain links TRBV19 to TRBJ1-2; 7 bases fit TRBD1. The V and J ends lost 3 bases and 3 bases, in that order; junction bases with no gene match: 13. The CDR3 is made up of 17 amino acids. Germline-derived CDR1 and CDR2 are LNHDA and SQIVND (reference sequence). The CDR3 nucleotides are TGTGCCAGTAGTATCAGGCCCGGGACAGCTACATACTATGGCTACACCTTC. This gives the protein CASSIRPGTATYYGYTF.

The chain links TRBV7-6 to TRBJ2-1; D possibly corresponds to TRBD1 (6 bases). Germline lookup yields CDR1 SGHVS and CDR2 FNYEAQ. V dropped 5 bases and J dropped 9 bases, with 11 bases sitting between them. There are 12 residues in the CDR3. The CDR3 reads CASSHPGAEQFF. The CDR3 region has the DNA TGTGCCAGCAGCCACCCAGGGGCTGAGCAGTTCTTC.

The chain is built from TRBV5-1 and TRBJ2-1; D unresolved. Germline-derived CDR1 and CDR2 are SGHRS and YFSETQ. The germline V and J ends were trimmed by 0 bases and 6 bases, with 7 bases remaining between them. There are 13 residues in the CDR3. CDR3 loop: CASSLDPGNEQFF. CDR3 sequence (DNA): TGCGCCAGCAGCTTGGATCCAGGCAATGAGCAGTTCTTC.

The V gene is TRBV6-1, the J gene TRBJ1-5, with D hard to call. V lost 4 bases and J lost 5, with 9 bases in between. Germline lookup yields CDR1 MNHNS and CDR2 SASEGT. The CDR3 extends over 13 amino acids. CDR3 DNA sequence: TGTGCCAGCAGTGTGTCCCAGGATCAGCCCCAGCATTTT. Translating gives CASSVSQDQPQHF.

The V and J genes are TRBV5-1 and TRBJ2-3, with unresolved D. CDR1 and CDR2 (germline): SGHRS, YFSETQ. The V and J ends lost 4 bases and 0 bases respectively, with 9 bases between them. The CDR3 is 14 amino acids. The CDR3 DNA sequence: TGCGCCAGCAGCAACCAGGTTAGCACAGATACGCAGTATTTT. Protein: CASSNQVSTDTQYF. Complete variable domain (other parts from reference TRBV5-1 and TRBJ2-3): KAGVTQTPRYLIKTRGQQVTLSCSPISGHRSVSWYQQTPGQGLQFLFEYFSETQRNKGNFPGRFSGRQFSNSRSEMNVSTLELGDSALYLCASSNQVSTDTQYFGPGTRLTVL.

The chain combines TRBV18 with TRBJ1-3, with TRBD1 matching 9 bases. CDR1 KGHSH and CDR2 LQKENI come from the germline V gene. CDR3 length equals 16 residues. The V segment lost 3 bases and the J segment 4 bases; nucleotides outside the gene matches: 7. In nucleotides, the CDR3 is TGTGCCAGCTCACCGGGACAGGGAACGGACGGAAACACCATATATTTT. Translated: CASSPGQGTDGNTIYF. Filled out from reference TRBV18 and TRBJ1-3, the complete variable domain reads NAGVMQNPRHLVRRRGQEARLRCSPMKGHSHVYWYRQLPEEGLKFMVYLQKENIIDESGMPKERFSAEFPKEGPSILRIQQVVRGDSAAYFCASSPGQGTDGNTIYFGEGSWLTVV.

CDR3 loop: CASRDTGYQPQHF. The CDR3 DNA sequence: TGTGCCAGCAGGGACACAGGGTATCAGCCCCAGCATTTT. This chain connects TRBV2 to TRBJ1-5; D is perhaps TRBD1 (6 bases). The V end lost 6 bases, the J end lost 5 bases, and 11 bases lay between the germline ends. Per the germline V gene, CDR1 is SNHLY and CDR2 is FYNNEI. The length of the CDR3 is 13 residues. Full variable domain (rest looked up from reference TRBV2 and TRBJ1-5): EPEVTQTPSHQVTQMGQEVILRCVPISNHLYFYWYRQILGQKVEFLVSFYNNEISEKSEIFDDQFSVERPDGSNFTLKIRSTKLEDSAMYFCASRDTGYQPQHFGDGTRLSIL.

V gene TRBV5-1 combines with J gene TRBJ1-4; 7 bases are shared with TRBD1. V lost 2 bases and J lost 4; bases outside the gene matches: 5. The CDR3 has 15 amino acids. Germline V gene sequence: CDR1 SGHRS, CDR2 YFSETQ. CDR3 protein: CASSLGQAINEKLFF. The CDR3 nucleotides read TGCGCCAGCAGCTTAGGACAGGCGATTAATGAAAAACTGTTTTTT.

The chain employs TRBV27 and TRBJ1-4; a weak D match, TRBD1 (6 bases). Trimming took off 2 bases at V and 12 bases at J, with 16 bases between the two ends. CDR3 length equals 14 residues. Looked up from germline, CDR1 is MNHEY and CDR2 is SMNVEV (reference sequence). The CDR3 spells CASSLNEGDGELFF. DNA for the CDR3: TGTGCCAGCAGTTTAAACGAGGGGGATGGCGAACTGTTTTTT.

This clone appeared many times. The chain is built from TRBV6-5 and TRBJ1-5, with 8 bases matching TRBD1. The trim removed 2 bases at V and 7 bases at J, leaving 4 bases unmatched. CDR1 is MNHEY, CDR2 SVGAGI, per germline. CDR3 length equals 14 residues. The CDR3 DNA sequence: TGTGCCAGCAGTTACAGCAGGGGGCAACAGCCCCAGCATTTT. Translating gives CASSYSRGQQPQHF.

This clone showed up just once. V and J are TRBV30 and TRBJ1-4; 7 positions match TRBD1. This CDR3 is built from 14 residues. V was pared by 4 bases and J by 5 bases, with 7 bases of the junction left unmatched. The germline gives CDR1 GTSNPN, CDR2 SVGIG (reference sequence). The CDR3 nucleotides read TGTGCCTGGAATACTGGGACAGCAAATGAAAAACTGTTTTTT. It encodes CAWNTGTANEKLFF.

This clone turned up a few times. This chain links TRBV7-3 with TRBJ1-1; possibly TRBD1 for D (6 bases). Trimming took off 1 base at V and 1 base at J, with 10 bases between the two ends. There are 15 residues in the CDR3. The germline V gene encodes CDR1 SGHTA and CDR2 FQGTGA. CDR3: CASSLRAGANTEAFF. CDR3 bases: TGTGCCAGCAGCTTAAGAGCAGGGGCGAACACTGAAGCTTTCTTT.

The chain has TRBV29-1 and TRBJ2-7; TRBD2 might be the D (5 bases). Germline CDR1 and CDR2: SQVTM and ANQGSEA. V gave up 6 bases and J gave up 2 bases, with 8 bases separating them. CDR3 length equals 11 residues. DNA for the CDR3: TGCAGCGTGGGAGAGGCCTACGAGCAGTACTTC. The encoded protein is CSVGEAYEQYF.